A selection of T cell receptor beta chains follows, all from one sample in a study of T cell repertoires in cytomegalovirus infection. These TCRs are of unknown antigen specificity. TCRdb fed the reads into MiXCR, producing one record per CDR3 protein. The table records over 250,000 distinct CDR3 sequences, approximately 22% of them present only once. The source was cultured PBMCs, collected from culture after CMV antigen stimulation. All receptors come from a human donor in good health (CMV status not recorded). Some clones in this sample may be carry-over from other donors' samples. CDR3s include the opening cysteine and the closing phenylalanine or tryptophan. Fields, in order: V gene, CDR3 length, D gene, clone size, J gene, CDR3 DNA, CDR3 protein. A D gene is named only where the DNA matches it firmly. Clone size is given for some rows only: seen once, a few or many times, or a class if the clone is expanded.

v_gene: TRBV12-3/TRBV12-4; len: 12; d_gene: NA; abundance: many; j_gene: TRBJ1-5; CDR3nt: TGTGCCAGCACCGGGGGGCTGGAGCCCCAGCATTTT; CDR3aa: CASTGGLEPQHF
v_gene: TRBV5-4; len: 15; d_gene: NA; abundance: NA; j_gene: TRBJ1-1; CDR3nt: TGTGCCAGCAGACCTGAAGCCGGAAGGGGAGCTGAAGCTTTCTTT; CDR3aa: CASRPEAGRGAEAFF
v_gene: TRBV29-1; len: 10; d_gene: TRBD1; abundance: few; j_gene: TRBJ1-2; CDR3nt: TGCAGCGTAGGACAGGATGGCTACACCTTC; CDR3aa: CSVGQDGYTF
v_gene: TRBV6-2/TRBV6-3; len: 14; d_gene: NA; abundance: NA; j_gene: TRBJ2-1; CDR3nt: TGTGCCAGCAGTTACGCCGACAACTTCAGTGAGCAGTTCTTC; CDR3aa: CASSYADNFSEQFF
v_gene: TRBV12-3/TRBV12-4; len: 13; d_gene: NA; abundance: many; j_gene: TRBJ1-5; CDR3nt: TGTGCCAGCAGTTTCGACAGTTCTCAGCCCCAGCATTTT; CDR3aa: CASSFDSSQPQHF
v_gene: TRBV7-9; len: 13; d_gene: NA; abundance: few; j_gene: TRBJ1-5; CDR3nt: TGTGCCAGCAGCTTTCAGGGTTCCAGAGCCCAGCATTTT; CDR3aa: CASSFQGSRAQHF
v_gene: TRBV27; len: 17; d_gene: TRBD2; abundance: NA; j_gene: TRBJ2-3; CDR3nt: TGTGCCAGCAGTTTACCCCGACTAGCGGGAGGCCCAGATACGCAGTATTTT; CDR3aa: CASSLPRLAGGPDTQYF
v_gene: TRBV4-3; len: 16; d_gene: NA; abundance: NA; j_gene: TRBJ2-1; CDR3nt: TGCGCCAGCAGCCAGAACTGGCGGGGTACGAACAATGAGCAGTTCTTC; CDR3aa: CASSQNWRGTNNEQFF
v_gene: TRBV29-1; len: 18; d_gene: TRBD2; abundance: NA; j_gene: TRBJ2-1; CDR3nt: TGCAGCGTTGCTGGGACTAGCGGGAGGGGTAAGGCCTACAATGAGCAGTTCTTC; CDR3aa: CSVAGTSGRGKAYNEQFF
v_gene: TRBV2; len: 13; d_gene: NA; abundance: NA; j_gene: TRBJ2-1; CDR3nt: TGTGCCAGCAGTGACAACCCCTACAATGAGCAGTTCTTC; CDR3aa: CASSDNPYNEQFF
v_gene: TRBV7-2; len: 14; d_gene: NA; abundance: many; j_gene: TRBJ2-5; CDR3nt: TGTGCCAGCAGCTTAGGGGGGGAGAGGGAGACCCAGTACTTC; CDR3aa: CASSLGGERETQYF
v_gene: TRBV12-3/TRBV12-4; len: 14; d_gene: NA; abundance: NA; j_gene: TRBJ2-5; CDR3nt: TGTGCCAGCAGTTTTAATCTGGGCCAAGAGACCCAGTACTTC; CDR3aa: CASSFNLGQETQYF
v_gene: TRBV12-3/TRBV12-4; len: 15; d_gene: NA; abundance: few; j_gene: TRBJ1-3; CDR3nt: TGTGCCAGCAGTTTGATATCCGGCTCTGGAAACACCATATATTTT; CDR3aa: CASSLISGSGNTIYF
v_gene: TRBV6-1; len: 15; d_gene: TRBD2; abundance: many; j_gene: TRBJ2-1; CDR3nt: TGTGCCAGCAGTGGCGGACTAGCGGGAAACAATGAGCAGTTCTTC; CDR3aa: CASSGGLAGNNEQFF
v_gene: TRBV27; len: 13; d_gene: NA; abundance: many; j_gene: TRBJ2-5; CDR3nt: TGTGCCAGCAGTTCAGGGATCCAAGAGACCCAGTACTTC; CDR3aa: CASSSGIQETQYF
v_gene: TRBV12-3/TRBV12-4; len: 12; d_gene: NA; abundance: NA; j_gene: TRBJ2-1; CDR3nt: TGTGCCAGCAGTTTACCCGGGAGTAGGCAGTTCTTC; CDR3aa: CASSLPGSRQFF
v_gene: TRBV27; len: 11; d_gene: NA; abundance: NA; j_gene: TRBJ1-1; CDR3nt: TGTGCCAGCAGTTGGGCAGACGAAGCTTTCTTT; CDR3aa: CASSWADEAFF
v_gene: TRBV19; len: 16; d_gene: NA; abundance: many; j_gene: TRBJ2-1; CDR3nt: TGTGCCAGTAGCCAATTGTTCCAGGGGATCACAAACCAGCAGTTCTTC; CDR3aa: CASSQLFQGITNQQFF
v_gene: TRBV15; len: 15; d_gene: TRBD1; abundance: few; j_gene: TRBJ2-1; CDR3nt: TGTGCCACCAGCAGAGCAGGGGGCGCGGACCATGAGCAGTTCTTC; CDR3aa: CATSRAGGADHEQFF
v_gene: TRBV28; len: 15; d_gene: NA; abundance: NA; j_gene: TRBJ2-5; CDR3nt: TGTGCCAGCAGTTTCCCGGGACAAGGAGAAGAGACCCAGTACTTC; CDR3aa: CASSFPGQGEETQYF
v_gene: TRBV4-3; len: 16; d_gene: NA; abundance: NA; j_gene: TRBJ2-1; CDR3nt: TGCGCCAGCAGCCAGTTGGCGGGATGGGGGGACAATGAGCAGTTCTTC; CDR3aa: CASSQLAGWGDNEQFF
v_gene: TRBV7-2; len: 15; d_gene: NA; abundance: many; j_gene: TRBJ2-7; CDR3nt: TGTGCCAGCAGGGAAGGGACTCTCGCAACCTACGAGCAGTACTTC; CDR3aa: CASREGTLATYEQYF
v_gene: TRBV15; len: 17; d_gene: NA; abundance: few; j_gene: TRBJ2-2; CDR3nt: TGTGCCACCAGCAGAGTGGGGGTGGGGACGAACACCGGGGAGCTGTTTTTT; CDR3aa: CATSRVGVGTNTGELFF
v_gene: TRBV7-9; len: 15; d_gene: TRBD2; abundance: few; j_gene: TRBJ2-1; CDR3nt: TGTGCCAGCAGCTTAGCGACTAGCGGGAACAATGAGCAGTTCTTC; CDR3aa: CASSLATSGNNEQFF
v_gene: TRBV6-6; len: 14; d_gene: NA; abundance: few; j_gene: TRBJ1-5; CDR3nt: TGTGCCAGCAGTCAATTATGGGGGAATCAGCCCCAGCATTTT; CDR3aa: CASSQLWGNQPQHF
v_gene: TRBV11-1; len: 15; d_gene: NA; abundance: many; j_gene: TRBJ1-1; CDR3nt: TGTGCCAGCAGCTGGAGGCCAGGGCTGGACACTGAAGCTTTCTTT; CDR3aa: CASSWRPGLDTEAFF
v_gene: TRBV12-3/TRBV12-4; len: 15; d_gene: NA; abundance: few; j_gene: TRBJ2-1; CDR3nt: TGTGCCAGCAGGGGGGGTGGCACAACCTACAATGAGCAGTTCTTC; CDR3aa: CASRGGGTTYNEQFF
v_gene: TRBV11-2; len: 15; d_gene: TRBD2; abundance: few; j_gene: TRBJ2-1; CDR3nt: TGTGCCAGCAGCTTTAGGGAGGGGTCCTACAATGAGCAGTTCTTC; CDR3aa: CASSFREGSYNEQFF
v_gene: TRBV27; len: 16; d_gene: TRBD2; abundance: NA; j_gene: TRBJ2-3; CDR3nt: TGTGCCAGCAGTTATGAAGCGGGAGACCTCACAGATACGCAGTATTTT; CDR3aa: CASSYEAGDLTDTQYF
v_gene: TRBV9; len: 14; d_gene: NA; abundance: NA; j_gene: TRBJ2-7; CDR3nt: TGTGCCAGCAGCGTAAACGGGGCCACCTACGAGCAGTACTTC; CDR3aa: CASSVNGATYEQYF
v_gene: TRBV11-2; len: 13; d_gene: TRBD1; abundance: many; j_gene: TRBJ1-1; CDR3nt: TGTGCCAGCAGTCCAGGGGGCTGGACTGAAGCTTTCTTT; CDR3aa: CASSPGGWTEAFF
v_gene: TRBV18; len: 16; d_gene: NA; abundance: few; j_gene: TRBJ2-4; CDR3nt: TGTGCCAGCTCACCAAAAAGGAGTAGACCCAAAAACATTCAGTACTTC; CDR3aa: CASSPKRSRPKNIQYF
v_gene: TRBV6-5; len: 14; d_gene: TRBD1; abundance: NA; j_gene: TRBJ1-2; CDR3nt: TGTGCCAGCAGGCGGGGGACAGGGAACTATGGCTACACCTTC; CDR3aa: CASRRGTGNYGYTF
v_gene: TRBV4-3; len: 17; d_gene: NA; abundance: few; j_gene: TRBJ2-1; CDR3nt: TGCGCCAGCAGCCAGTCCAGGAGTAGTACGCGCGGCAATGAGCAGTTCTTC; CDR3aa: CASSQSRSSTRGNEQFF
v_gene: TRBV24-1; len: 17; d_gene: TRBD2; abundance: many; j_gene: TRBJ2-1; CDR3nt: TGTGCCACCCAGCCGGGACTAGCGATTACTGGCTACAATGAGCAGTTCTTC; CDR3aa: CATQPGLAITGYNEQFF
v_gene: TRBV6-1; len: 14; d_gene: TRBD2; abundance: NA; j_gene: TRBJ2-1; CDR3nt: TGTGCCAGCAGTAAGCGGGAGGGCCGCAATGAGCAGTTCTTC; CDR3aa: CASSKREGRNEQFF
v_gene: TRBV25-1; len: 14; d_gene: NA; abundance: NA; j_gene: TRBJ1-4; CDR3nt: TGTGCCAGCAGTTCTCATGGGTCTAATGAAAAACTGTTTTTT; CDR3aa: CASSSHGSNEKLFF
v_gene: TRBV7-2; len: 14; d_gene: NA; abundance: few; j_gene: TRBJ1-4; CDR3nt: TGTGCCAGCAGCCCCGCCGGGGGAAGCGAAAAACTGTTTTTT; CDR3aa: CASSPAGGSEKLFF
v_gene: TRBV7-2; len: 19; d_gene: NA; abundance: few; j_gene: TRBJ2-4; CDR3nt: TGTGCCAGCAGCTTGATAACGCTTCGGCTAGTGGATGTTGGGAACATTCAGTACTTC; CDR3aa: CASSLITLRLVDVGNIQYF
v_gene: TRBV12-3/TRBV12-4; len: 17; d_gene: TRBD2; abundance: NA; j_gene: TRBJ2-5; CDR3nt: TGTGCCAGCAGTTTCCTAGCGGGACCAAGTAACCAAGAGACCCAGTACTTC; CDR3aa: CASSFLAGPSNQETQYF
v_gene: TRBV6-2/TRBV6-3; len: 14; d_gene: NA; abundance: NA; j_gene: TRBJ1-1; CDR3nt: TGTGCCAGCAAGGACGGCGCAGAGCCGCGGGGAGCTTTCTTT; CDR3aa: CASKDGAEPRGAFF
v_gene: TRBV7-2; len: 14; d_gene: NA; abundance: many; j_gene: TRBJ2-3; CDR3nt: TGTGCCAGCAGCTTGGACAGCCACACAGATACGCAGTATTTT; CDR3aa: CASSLDSHTDTQYF
v_gene: TRBV5-4; len: 16; d_gene: TRBD1; abundance: few; j_gene: TRBJ2-7; CDR3nt: TGTGCCAGCAGCGCGGCGCGGGACAGGAGCTCCTACGAGCAGTACTTC; CDR3aa: CASSAARDRSSYEQYF
v_gene: TRBV12-3/TRBV12-4; len: 15; d_gene: NA; abundance: many; j_gene: TRBJ2-1; CDR3nt: TGTGCCAGCAGTTTAGCGGGAGGTATTTTCTATGAGCAGTTCTTC; CDR3aa: CASSLAGGIFYEQFF
v_gene: TRBV11-1; len: 17; d_gene: TRBD2; abundance: NA; j_gene: TRBJ2-1; CDR3nt: TGTGCCAGCAGCCGTTCGCCGGGACTAGCTATCTCCAATGAGCAGTTCTTC; CDR3aa: CASSRSPGLAISNEQFF
v_gene: TRBV6-5; len: 15; d_gene: NA; abundance: few; j_gene: TRBJ1-1; CDR3nt: TGTGCCAGCAGTTACTCAGGGGACCAGAACACTGAAGCTTTCTTT; CDR3aa: CASSYSGDQNTEAFF
v_gene: TRBV2; len: 13; d_gene: TRBD1; abundance: few; j_gene: TRBJ2-7; CDR3nt: TGTGCCAGCAGGCCGGGACAGGTGTACGAGCAGTACTTC; CDR3aa: CASRPGQVYEQYF